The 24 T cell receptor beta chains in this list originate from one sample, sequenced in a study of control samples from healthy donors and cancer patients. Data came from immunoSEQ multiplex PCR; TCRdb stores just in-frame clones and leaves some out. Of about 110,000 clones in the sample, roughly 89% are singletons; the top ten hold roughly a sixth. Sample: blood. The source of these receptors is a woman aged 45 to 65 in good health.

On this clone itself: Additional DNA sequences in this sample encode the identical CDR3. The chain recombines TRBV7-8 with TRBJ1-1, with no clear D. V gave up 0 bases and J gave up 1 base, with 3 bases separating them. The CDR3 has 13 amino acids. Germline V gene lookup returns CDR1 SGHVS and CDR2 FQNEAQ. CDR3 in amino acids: CASSLAGNTEAFF. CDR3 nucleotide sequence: TGTGCCAGCAGCTTAGCGGGGAACACTGAAGCTTTCTTT.

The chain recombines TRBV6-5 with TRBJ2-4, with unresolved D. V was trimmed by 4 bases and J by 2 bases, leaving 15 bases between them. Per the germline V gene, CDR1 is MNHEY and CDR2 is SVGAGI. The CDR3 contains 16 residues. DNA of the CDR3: TGTGCCAGCAGTTGGAGTCGTGGGTCCACCAAAAACATTCAGTACTTC. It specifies CASSWSRGSTKNIQYF.

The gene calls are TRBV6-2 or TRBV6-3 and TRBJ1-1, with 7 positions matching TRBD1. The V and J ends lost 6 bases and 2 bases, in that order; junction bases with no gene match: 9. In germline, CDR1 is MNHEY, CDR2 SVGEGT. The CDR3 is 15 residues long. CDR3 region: CASSLSTGINTEAFF. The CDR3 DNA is TGTGCCAGCAGCCTATCGACAGGGATAAACACTGAAGCTTTCTTT.

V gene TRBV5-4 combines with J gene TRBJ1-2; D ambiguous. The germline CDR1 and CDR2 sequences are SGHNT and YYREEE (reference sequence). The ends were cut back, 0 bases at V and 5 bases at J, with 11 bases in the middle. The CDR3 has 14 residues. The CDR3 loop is CASSLGRDGYGYTF. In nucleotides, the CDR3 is TGTGCCAGCAGCTTGGGTCGAGACGGTTATGGCTACACCTTC.

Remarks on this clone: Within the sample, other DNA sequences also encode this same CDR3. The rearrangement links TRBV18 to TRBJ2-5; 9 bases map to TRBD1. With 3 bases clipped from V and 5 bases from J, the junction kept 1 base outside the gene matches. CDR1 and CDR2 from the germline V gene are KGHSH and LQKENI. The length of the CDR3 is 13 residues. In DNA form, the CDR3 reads TGTGCCAGCTCACCGGGACAGGGCGAGACCCAGTACTTC. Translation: CASSPGQGETQYF. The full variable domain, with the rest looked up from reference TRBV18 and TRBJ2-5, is NAGVMQNPRHLVRRRGQEARLRCSPMKGHSHVYWYRQLPEEGLKFMVYLQKENIIDESGMPKERFSAEFPKEGPSILRIQQVVRGDSAAYFCASSPGQGETQYFGPGTRLLVL.

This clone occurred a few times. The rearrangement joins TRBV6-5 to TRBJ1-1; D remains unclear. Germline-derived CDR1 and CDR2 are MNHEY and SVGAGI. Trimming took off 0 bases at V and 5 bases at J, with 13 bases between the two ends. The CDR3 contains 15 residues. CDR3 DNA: TGTGCCAGCAGTTACTCGAACGCGGGAGGAACTGAAGCTTTCTTT. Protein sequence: CASSYSNAGGTEAFF.

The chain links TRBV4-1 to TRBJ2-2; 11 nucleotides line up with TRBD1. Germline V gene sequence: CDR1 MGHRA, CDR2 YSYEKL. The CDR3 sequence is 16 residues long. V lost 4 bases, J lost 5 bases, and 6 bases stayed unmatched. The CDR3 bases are TGCGCCAGCAGCCCATGGGGACAGGGGGGAACCGGGGAGCTGTTTTTT. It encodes CASSPWGQGGTGELFF.

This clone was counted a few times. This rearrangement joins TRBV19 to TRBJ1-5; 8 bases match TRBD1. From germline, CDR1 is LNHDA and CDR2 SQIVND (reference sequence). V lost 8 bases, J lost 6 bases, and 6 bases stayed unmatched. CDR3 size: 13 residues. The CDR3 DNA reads TGTGCCAGTTCGCAGGGGGCGGGTCAGCCCCAGCATTTT. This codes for CASSQGAGQPQHF.

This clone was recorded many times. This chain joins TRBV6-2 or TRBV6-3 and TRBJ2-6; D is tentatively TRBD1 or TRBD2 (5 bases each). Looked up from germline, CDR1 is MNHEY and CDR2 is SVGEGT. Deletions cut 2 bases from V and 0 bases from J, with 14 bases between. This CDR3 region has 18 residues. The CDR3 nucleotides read TGTGCCAGCAGTTACGGGGGATCGGGGTTCTCTGGGGCCAACGTCCTGACTTTC. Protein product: CASSYGGSGFSGANVLTF.

Here the CDR3 DNA reads TGTGCCTGGAGCGCCCTACTCGGGGTTTCGGGGGCCAACGTCCTGACTTTC. Protein: CAWSALLGVSGANVLTF. The chain uses TRBV30 and TRBJ2-6; the D gene is possibly TRBD2 (5 bases). The CDR3 is 17 amino acids. The germline V gene has CDR1 GTSNPN and CDR2 SVGIG (reference sequence). Between the trimmed V and J ends, which lost 3 bases and 4 bases, there was a span of 19 bases.

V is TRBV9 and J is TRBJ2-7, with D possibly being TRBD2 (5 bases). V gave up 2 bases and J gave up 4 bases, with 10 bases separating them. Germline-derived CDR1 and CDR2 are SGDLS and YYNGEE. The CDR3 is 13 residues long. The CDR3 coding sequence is TGTGCCAGCAGCGTGGACTCCGAATACGAGCAGTACTTC. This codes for CASSVDSEYEQYF.

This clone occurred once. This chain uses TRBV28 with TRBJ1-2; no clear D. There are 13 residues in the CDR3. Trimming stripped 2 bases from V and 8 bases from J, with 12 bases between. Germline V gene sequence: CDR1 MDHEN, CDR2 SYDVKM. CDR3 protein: CASSLKTVGGYTF. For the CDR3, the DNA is TGTGCCAGCAGTTTAAAGACGGTGGGCGGCTACACCTTC.

CDR3 protein: CASSSGTGGNQPQHF. CDR3 nucleotide sequence: TGTGCCAGCAGCTCCGGGACAGGGGGCAATCAGCCCCAGCATTTT. The rearrangement links TRBV7-9 to TRBJ1-5; 10 nucleotides line up with TRBD1. The ends lost 4 bases at V and 2 bases at J; junction bases unmatched: 2. The CDR3 is 15 residues long. From germline, CDR1 is SEHNR and CDR2 FQNEAQ (reference sequence).

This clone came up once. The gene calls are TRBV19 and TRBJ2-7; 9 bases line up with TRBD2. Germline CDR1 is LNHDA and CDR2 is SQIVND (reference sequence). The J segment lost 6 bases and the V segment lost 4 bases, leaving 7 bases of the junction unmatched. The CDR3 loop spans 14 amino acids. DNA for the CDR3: TGTGCCAGTAGTACCACCGGGACTAGCTCCGAGCAGTACGTC. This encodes CASSTTGTSSEQYV.

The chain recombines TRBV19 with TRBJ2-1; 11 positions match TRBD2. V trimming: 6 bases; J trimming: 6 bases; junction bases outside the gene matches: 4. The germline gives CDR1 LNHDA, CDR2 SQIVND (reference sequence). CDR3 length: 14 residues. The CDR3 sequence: CASRPGLAANEQFF. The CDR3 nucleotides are TGTGCCAGTAGACCGGGACTAGCGGCCAATGAGCAGTTCTTC.

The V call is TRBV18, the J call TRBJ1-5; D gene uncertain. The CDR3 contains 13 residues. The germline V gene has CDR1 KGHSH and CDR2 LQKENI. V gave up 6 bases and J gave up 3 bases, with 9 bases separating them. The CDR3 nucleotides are TGTGCCAGCTCTCCGAGGGCCAATCAGCCCCAGCATTTT. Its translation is CASSPRANQPQHF.

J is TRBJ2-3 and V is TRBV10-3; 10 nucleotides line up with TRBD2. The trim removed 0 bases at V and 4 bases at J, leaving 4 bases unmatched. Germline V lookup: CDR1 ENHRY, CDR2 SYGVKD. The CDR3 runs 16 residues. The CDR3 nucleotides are TGTGCCATCAGTGAGTCGCCAGCGGGAGGGGCAGATACGCAGTATTTT. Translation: CAISESPAGGADTQYF.

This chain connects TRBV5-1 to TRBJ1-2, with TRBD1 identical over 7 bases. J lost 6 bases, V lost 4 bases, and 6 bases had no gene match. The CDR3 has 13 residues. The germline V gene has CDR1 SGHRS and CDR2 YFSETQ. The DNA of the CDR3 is TGCGCCAGCAGCCCGGGACAGCGGAATGGCTACACCTTC. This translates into CASSPGQRNGYTF.

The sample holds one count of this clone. CDR3 residues: CATSHPYGVEQYV. Here the CDR3 DNA reads TGTGCCACCAGTCACCCTTACGGGGTCGAGCAGTACGTC. The chain employs TRBV24-1 and TRBJ2-7; tentative D call: TRBD2 (5 bases). Trimming removed 6 bases from V and 6 bases from J, with 14 bases in between. This CDR3 has 13 residues. CDR1 and CDR2 (germline): KGHDR, SFDVKD.

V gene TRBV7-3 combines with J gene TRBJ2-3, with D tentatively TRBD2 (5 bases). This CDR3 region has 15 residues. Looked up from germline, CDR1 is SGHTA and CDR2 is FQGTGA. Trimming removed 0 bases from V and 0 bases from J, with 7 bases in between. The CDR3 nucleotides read TGTGCCAGCAGCTTAACCGCTAGCAGCACAGATACGCAGTATTTT. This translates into CASSLTASSTDTQYF.

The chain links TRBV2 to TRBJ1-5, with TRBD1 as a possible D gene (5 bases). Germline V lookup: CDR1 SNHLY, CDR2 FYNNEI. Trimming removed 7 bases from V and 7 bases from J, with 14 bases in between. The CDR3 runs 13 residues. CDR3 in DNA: TGTGCCAGCACTACAGGCTTGGCGCAGCCCCAGCATTTT. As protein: CASTTGLAQPQHF.

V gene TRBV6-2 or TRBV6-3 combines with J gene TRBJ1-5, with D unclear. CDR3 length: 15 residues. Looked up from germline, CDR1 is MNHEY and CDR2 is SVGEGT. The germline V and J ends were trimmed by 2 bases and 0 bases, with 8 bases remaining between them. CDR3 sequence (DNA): TGTGCCAGCAGTTACCGGGCGGATAGCAATCAGCCCCAGCATTTT. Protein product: CASSYRADSNQPQHF.

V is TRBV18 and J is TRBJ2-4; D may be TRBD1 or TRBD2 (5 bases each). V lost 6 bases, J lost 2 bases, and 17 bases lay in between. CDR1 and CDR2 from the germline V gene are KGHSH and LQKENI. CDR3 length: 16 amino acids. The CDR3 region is CASSNTGRKSKNIQYF. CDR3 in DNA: TGTGCCAGCTCGAACACGGGACGCAAATCCAAAAACATTCAGTACTTC. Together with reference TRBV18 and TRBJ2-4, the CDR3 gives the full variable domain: NAGVMQNPRHLVRRRGQEARLRCSPMKGHSHVYWYRQLPEEGLKFMVYLQKENIIDESGMPKERFSAEFPKEGPSILRIQQVVRGDSAAYFCASSNTGRKSKNIQYFGAGTRLSVL.

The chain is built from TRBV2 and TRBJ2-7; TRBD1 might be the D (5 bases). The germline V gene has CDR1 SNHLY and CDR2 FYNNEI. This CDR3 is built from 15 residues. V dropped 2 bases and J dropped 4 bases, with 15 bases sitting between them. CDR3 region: CASSEFGQGIYEQYF. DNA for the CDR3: TGTGCCAGCAGTGAATTTGGTCAGGGAATTTACGAGCAGTACTTC.